This T cell receptor (beta chain) was sequenced in a study of T-cell reconstitution after alpha-beta-depleted transplantation in children (dated by TCRdb to 2016 to 2018). Background on the whole study: T-cell immune reconstitution after TCRalphabeta/CD19-depleted allogeneic hematopoietic cell transplantation in children was quantitatively tracked in the study by means of TCR repertoire profiling.

What the work shows at the level of the full study, not this receptor alone: The apparently early alphabetaT-cell count recovery about two months after transplant was reportedly dependent on only several hundred rapidly expanded clones derived from non-depleted graft cells. Over subsequent months, a decline in hyperexpanded clone frequencies was noted, and after one year, T-cell counts and TCRbeta diversity were mostly ascribed to newly produced T cells. The high TCRbeta diversity at day 60 in some patients was ascribed to recipient T cells and intrathymic progenitors that had survived conditioning.

This specimen's treatment or condition label, per the study, means: allogeneic hematopoietic cell transplantation with graft depleted of TCRalphabeta T cells and CD19 B cells. The children who served as transplant recipients had been given grafts of TCRalphabeta/CD19-depleted allogeneic hematopoietic cells. The germline V and J ends show losses of 1 base and 8 bases respectively, and no gene match explains 10 bases of the junction. Inclusive of the bounding cysteine and phenylalanine, the CDR3 is 15 residues long. The DNA shown is the 45-base CDR3, in frame from base 1. CDR1 is given as DFQATT and CDR2 as SNEGSKA, both from the germline V gene (reference sequence). There are many counts of this clonotype. What antigen it recognizes has not been identified. Per-base qualities were not stored, and no clone one base away is much larger. Library preparation was by PCR. Instrument on record: Illumina HiSeq 2500. TCR library preparation used molecular barcoding, with unique molecular identifiers applied to normalize quantification of the TCRbeta repertoire. TCRdb passed the public sequencing reads through fastp at Q25 and MiXCR, retaining productive beta sequences. Each entry is one CDR3 protein sequence, shown with its most common DNA and genes. The sample includes around 600,000 distinct CDR3 sequences, with more than 20% observed a single time. The ten biggest clones cover less than 15% of the sample.

Sample: PBMCs, mostly from graft donor cells, taken 360 days after TCRalphabeta/CD19-depleted stem cell transplant. The sequence was obtained from a boy less than two years old who had a stem cell transplant for acute myeloid leukemia, so the T cells may come from the graft donor. The sequence is built from TRBV20-1 and TRBJ2-4; TRBD1 aligns with 8 central bases. The CDR3 amino acid sequence is: CSARGTGYSQDIQYF. Read as DNA, the sequence is TGCAGTGCTAGAGGGACAGGGTACAGTCAGGACATTCAGTACTTC.